The sequence of this TCR beta chain was determined in a study of T cell responses to AZD1222 COVID-19 vaccine. Findings and caveats of the study: Seropositive at baseline were only a handful of AZD1222 recipients. After the peak T cell response, and only then, were repertoires sampled. In the spike-specific TCR repertoire, nearly half reportedly target unmutated variant regions.

This CDR3 has 13 amino acids. V was cut by 8 bases and J by 5 bases, with 15 bases left in between. Germline CDR1 is SQVTM and CDR2 is ANQGSEA. Details on this clone: Its antigen is currently unknown.

Repertoires were generated with immunoSEQ multiplex PCR, while TCRdb's copy carries only in-frame clones and drops some. This sample has about 48,000 clones, with 75% to 90% found just once. Both about-4-week and about-12-week second-dose recipients were combined. The sequence derives from an adult who received the AZD1222 COVID-19 vaccine. The material sequenced was peripheral blood, taken 28 days after the second AZD1222 dose. The chain links TRBV29-1 to TRBJ2-2; D gene unclear. The CDR3 region is CSHGRSETGELFF. The CDR3 DNA follows: TGCAGCCATGGACGGTCAGAAACCGGGGAGCTGTTTTTT.